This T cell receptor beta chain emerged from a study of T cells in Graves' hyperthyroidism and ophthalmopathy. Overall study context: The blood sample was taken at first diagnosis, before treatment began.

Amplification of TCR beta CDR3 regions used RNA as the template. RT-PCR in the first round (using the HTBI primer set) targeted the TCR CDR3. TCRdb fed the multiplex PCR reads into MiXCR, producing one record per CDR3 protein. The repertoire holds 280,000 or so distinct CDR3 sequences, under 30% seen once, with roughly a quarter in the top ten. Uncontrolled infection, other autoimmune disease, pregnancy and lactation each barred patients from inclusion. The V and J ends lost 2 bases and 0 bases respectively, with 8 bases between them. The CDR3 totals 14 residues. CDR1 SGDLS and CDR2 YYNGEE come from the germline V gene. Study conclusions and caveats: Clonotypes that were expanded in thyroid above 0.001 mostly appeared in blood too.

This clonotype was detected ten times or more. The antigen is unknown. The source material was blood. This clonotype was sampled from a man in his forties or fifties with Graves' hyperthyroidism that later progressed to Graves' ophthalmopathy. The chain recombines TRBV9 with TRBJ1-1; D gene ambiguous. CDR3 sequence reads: CASSVDGVNTEAFF. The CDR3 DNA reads TGTGCCAGCAGCGTCGACGGAGTGAACACTGAAGCTTTCTTT.